This T cell receptor (beta chain) was profiled in a study of CD8+ T cells in alopecia areata (dated by TCRdb to 2017 to 2018). With regard to the full study: The treated patients, all with moderate-to-severe alopecia areata, were enrolled in an open-label pilot trial of oral tofacitinib given at 5 to 10 mg twice daily. Tofacitinib was given for 6 to 18 months, followed by 6 months of follow-up off drug to assess delayed response and recurrence. The SALT score, which quantifies the percentage of affected scalp surface area, was used to measure disease severity in treated patients. The study used high-throughput TCRbeta sequencing to examine T cell clonal expansion in alopecia areata, in both the C3H/HeJ mouse model and human patients. In humans, TCRbeta sequencing was performed on scalp tissue and on sorted CD4+ and CD8+ peripheral blood T cells from healthy controls and from patients with patchy or totalis/universalis alopecia areata. Patients on tofacitinib were biopsied at baseline and after 4 and 24 weeks of treatment, and several of the patients also had a later scalp biopsy. Clonality in the scalp was compared among normal scalp (n=4), patchy alopecia areata scalp (n=8), and alopecia totalis/universalis scalp (n=8). RNA was extracted with the PAXgene miRNA kit for fixed scalp, the miRNeasy kit for PBMCs, and the RNeasy kit for mouse skin. immunoSEQ multiplex PCR using 35 Vbeta forward primers and 13 Jbeta reverse primers was used to amplify TCRbeta CDR3 regions. Study-wide conclusions, independent of this receptor: Because the treated cohort was small and had just a single nonresponder, larger studies are needed to establish links between baseline CD8+ expansion and response. Shared TCR sequences between patients were less evident than in mice, which may be partly attributable to HLA diversity in the patient population. Tofacitinib significantly lowered scalp clonality and the number of expanded CD8+ clones among the top 100 scalp clones. Resident alphabeta T cells in normal human skin are also sequenced, complicating scalp TCR repertoire analysis, unlike mouse skin dominated by gammadelta T cells. During tofacitinib treatment, many expanded lesional clones stuck around in both scalp and blood, and this persistence may partly explain why relapse happens after treatment is stopped. Compared with normal scalp, lesional scalp had higher clonality and more expanded CD8+ clones, particularly in alopecia totalis/universalis, a pattern that suggests antigenic drive.

Preparation of the library involved the immunoSEQ multiplex PCR assay. To provide template for TCR sequencing, every sample had RNA extracted and reverse transcribed into cDNA. First-strand cDNA was synthesized with SuperScript III using a 2:1 mix of oligo-dT and random hexamers. A synthetic immune receptor repertoire was used to gauge amplification bias, and whatever bias remained was removed computationally. On the authors' methods: Raw reads were preprocessed to remove errors, and CDR3 was defined by IMGT conventions from the conserved cysteine to phenylalanine. Clonality was computed by normalizing Shannon entropy by log2 of the number of productive unique TCRs and subtracting the result from 1. Whether each scalp clone was CD4 or CD8 was inferred by checking scalp TCRbeta sequences against the CD4 and CD8 repertoires from sorted blood. TCRdb re-hosts the immuneACCESS table, in-frame sequences only. Its copies lack some clones; in the studies checked, an unresolved V gene accounts for under half of them, and the cause for the rest is not known. The DNA was the basis for D and trimming; V, J and clone size are from that table. Across this sample there are tens of thousands of clones, with about two thirds seen only once. The ten most abundant clones make up 15% to 20% of the sample.

The treatment or condition tag for this specimen amounts to: oral pan-JAK inhibitor, 5-10 mg twice daily. Lesional scalp punch biopsies and peripheral blood were collected from alopecia areata patients. PBMCs were separated by density centrifugation and stained for CD3, CD4 and CD8, after which CD4+ and CD8+ T cells were sorted on a FACSAria. Per the germline V gene (reference sequence), MNHEY is the CDR1 and SMNVEV is the CDR2. From its cysteine to its phenylalanine, the CDR3 spans 13 amino acids. Of the read, only the CDR3 DNA is kept; its 39 bases are in frame from base 1. The V and J ends are trimmed by 6 bases and 4 bases, leaving 10 bases between them. In the case of this clone: Its antigen is currently not known. Qualities for individual bases were not recorded, and no much larger clone is one base off.

The sequence is built from TRBV27 and TRBJ1-5; 5 matching bases give a weak D call of TRBD1. The sample here was CD8+ T cells sorted from blood, taken between weeks 43 and 45, from a patient treated with tofacitinib. The receptor was derived from a human donor with alopecia areata. The CDR3 protein sequence reads: CASSRGRNQPQHF. The DNA is TGTGCCAGCAGCCGGGGCCGGAATCAGCCCCAGCATTTT.